This T cell receptor (beta chain) came from a study of T cell repertoires in cytomegalovirus infection. As for the study in general: Public TCR beta signature analysis indicated the presence of both CMV infection and matching HLA type. General observations from the study: The study identified carriers of CMV plus the relevant HLA from cumulative public TCR beta family frequency. CMV-specific TCR beta clonotypes restricted by HLA-C were the ones dominating the ex vivo response.

Germline V gene data show CDR1 as MGHRA and CDR2 as YSYEKL. Deletions cut 0 bases from V and 2 bases from J, with 11 bases between. CDR3 length equals 15 residues. A single record per CDR3 protein comes from TCRdb applying MiXCR to the reads. The sample lists about 740,000 distinct CDR3 sequences, about 33% occurring once. Points on this clonotype: The antigen is not known.

The starting material was cultured PBMCs, obtained from culture after CMV antigen stimulation. This sequence originates from a human donor in good health (CMV status not recorded). Some clones in this sample may be carry-over from other donors' samples. The chain has TRBV4-1 and TRBJ2-7; tentatively, D is TRBD1 (6 bases). The chain's CDR3 is CASSQETGETYEQYF. Here the CDR3 DNA reads TGCGCCAGCAGCCAAGAGACAGGAGAAACCTACGAGCAGTACTTC.